Each of the 32 T cell receptor beta chains below was sequenced from the same sample in a study of blood T cell repertoires in COVID-19. Only in-frame clones appear in the TCRdb table, and some are missing; sequencing was by immunoSEQ multiplex PCR. The table has about 220,000 clones, about 80% seen once. Specimen: peripheral blood. These receptors were obtained from a woman in her sixties with acute or convalescent COVID-19.

The J gene is TRBJ2-2, the V gene TRBV5-1; 10 nucleotides line up with TRBD1. CDR1 SGHRS and CDR2 YFSETQ come from the germline V gene. This CDR3 is 17 amino acids long. With V trimmed by 4 bases and J by 4 bases, 10 bases remained unmatched. The CDR3 reads CASSRKPGQGITGELFF. CDR3 nucleotides: TGCGCCAGCAGCCGAAAACCGGGACAGGGGATCACCGGGGAGCTGTTTTTT.

This chain uses TRBV29-1 with TRBJ1-2; 9 bases align to TRBD1. This CDR3 spans 13 amino acids. With 4 bases clipped from V and 7 bases from J, the junction kept 7 bases outside the gene matches. The V gene's germline CDR1 is SQVTM and CDR2 ANQGSEA. As DNA, the CDR3 is TGCAGCGTTGCGGACAGGGGCGTGGTTGGCTACACCTTC. This gives the protein CSVADRGVVGYTF.

The V and J genes are TRBV6-1 and TRBJ2-3; 9 bases match TRBD2. This CDR3 contains 17 residues. Germline V gene data show CDR1 as MNHNS and CDR2 as SASEGT. V lost 2 bases to trimming and J lost 0 bases; unmatched junction nucleotides: 6. The CDR3 DNA reads as TGTGCCAGCAGTGAATTTGCCCTAGCGGGGAGCACAGATACGCAGTATTTT. Amino acid sequence: CASSEFALAGSTDTQYF.

The rearrangement uses TRBV11-2 and TRBJ2-3; 8 bases map to TRBD1. The CDR3 is 15 residues long. With 5 bases clipped from V and 4 bases from J, the junction kept 8 bases outside the gene matches. The germline V gene encodes CDR1 SGHAT and CDR2 FQNNGV. The CDR3 DNA reads as TGTGCCAGCAGCCCCGGACAGGGCAGTGCAGATACGCAGTATTTT. Its translation: CASSPGQGSADTQYF. Full variable domain (remainder filled in from reference TRBV11-2 and TRBJ2-3): EAGVAQSPRYKIIEKRQSVAFWCNPISGHATLYWYQQILGQGPKLLIQFQNNGVVDDSQLPKDRFSAERLKGVDSTLKIQPAKLEDSAVYLCASSPGQGSADTQYFGPGTRLTVL.

This clone was counted only a few times. V and J are TRBV5-1 and TRBJ1-4; 9 bases line up with TRBD1. In germline, CDR1 is SGHRS, CDR2 YFSETQ. With V trimmed by 3 bases and J by 3 bases, 3 bases remained unmatched. The CDR3 is made up of 15 amino acids. DNA of the CDR3: TGCGCCAGCAGCTGGAGACAGGGGGCTAATGAAAAACTGTTTTTT. Residues: CASSWRQGANEKLFF.

The chain uses TRBV11-2 and TRBJ1-4; TRBD1 is a possible D gene (6 bases). Between the trimmed V and J ends, which lost 5 bases and 8 bases, there was a span of 12 bases. The CDR3 has 13 residues. Per the germline V gene, CDR1 is SGHAT and CDR2 is FQNNGV. The CDR3 spells CASSVRGSEKLFF. For the CDR3, the DNA is TGTGCCAGCAGCGTAAGGGGGTCCGAAAAACTGTTTTTT.

V and J are TRBV20-1 and TRBJ2-1, with 9 bases lining up with TRBD2. The CDR3 covers 14 residues. The V gene end was trimmed by 3 bases and the J gene end by 7 bases; junction bases not matched to a gene: 7. Germline assignment: CDR1 DFQATT and CDR2 SNEGSKA (reference sequence). CDR3 DNA: TGCAGTGCTAGTAGGGCGGGGGGGGCGAATGAGCAGTTCTTC. This gives the protein CSASRAGGANEQFF.

The chain is built from TRBV6-5 and TRBJ1-6; TRBD1 agrees at 7 bases. CDR1 MNHEY and CDR2 SVGAGI come from the germline V gene. V shed 6 bases and J 2 bases; nucleotides not matched to a gene: 4. The CDR3 covers 15 residues. In nucleotides, the CDR3 is TGTGCCAGCAGCATCGACAGGGCCTATAATTCACCCCTCCACTTT. Protein sequence: CASSIDRAYNSPLHF.

The chain recombines TRBV10-1 with TRBJ2-7; 13 bases map to TRBD2. The CDR3 consists of 19 residues. Germline V gene sequence: CDR1 WNHNN, CDR2 SYGVQD (reference sequence). The ends lost 4 bases at V and 1 base at J; junction bases unmatched: 13. The CDR3 sequence: CASSGNPGLAGDTSYEQYF. The CDR3 DNA reads TGCGCCAGCAGTGGGAACCCTGGACTAGCGGGGGACACTTCCTACGAGCAGTACTTC.

This sequence joins TRBV5-1 and TRBJ2-7; possibly TRBD2 for D (6 bases). The length of the CDR3 is 15 residues. Between the trimmed V and J ends, which lost 5 bases and 3 bases, there was a span of 18 bases. In germline, CDR1 is SGHRS, CDR2 YFSETQ. DNA of the CDR3: TGCGCCAGCAGTTCGGATATAGCGGTCCGCTACGAGCAGTACTTC. Its translation is CASSSDIAVRYEQYF.

The chain has TRBV2 and TRBJ1-5; 8 bases map to TRBD1. Germline V gene data show CDR1 as SNHLY and CDR2 as FYNNEI. The CDR3 loop spans 15 amino acids. Losses at the gene ends were 7 bases for V and 2 bases for J; bases not matched to a gene: 7. In DNA, the CDR3 is TGTGCCAGCAACTCCGACAGGGGTGGCAATCAGCCCCAGCATTTT. This translates into CASNSDRGGNQPQHF.

The V gene is TRBV7-2, the J gene TRBJ1-1, with D maybe TRBD1 (5 bases). V lost 1 base and J lost 8, with 11 bases in between. The CDR3 consists of 13 residues. CDR1 SGHTA and CDR2 FQGNSA come from the germline V gene. In nucleotides, the CDR3 is TGTGCCAGCAGCTTAGGGATCAACAGGGAAGCTTTCTTT. Its translation is CASSLGINREAFF.

Notes on this clone: Other nucleotide sequences from this sample produce the same CDR3. CDR3 coding DNA: TGTGCCAGCTCACCGGGACAGGGACGAGAGACCCAGTACTTC. Amino acids: CASSPGQGRETQYF. The chain employs TRBV18 and TRBJ2-5; 9 bases fit TRBD1. Unmatched junction bases numbered 3, after V lost 3 bases and J lost 4 bases. The CDR3 length is 14 residues. Germline V CDR1 and CDR2: KGHSH, LQKENI.

This rearrangement joins TRBV11-2 to TRBJ2-4, with D perhaps matching TRBD1 (6 bases). Germline V lookup: CDR1 SGHAT, CDR2 FQNNGV. This CDR3 region has 16 residues. V was trimmed by 5 bases and J by 3 bases, leaving 17 bases between them. The CDR3 DNA is TGTGCCAGCAGCCACATAAAGACAGGAGGCAAAAACATTCAGTACTTC. Encoded protein: CASSHIKTGGKNIQYF.

This clone was counted once. This chain links TRBV6-2 or TRBV6-3 with TRBJ2-7, with 10 positions matching TRBD2. The CDR3 spans 15 residues. The V segment lost 5 bases and the J segment 0 bases; nucleotides outside the gene matches: 4. Looked up from germline, CDR1 is MNHEY and CDR2 is SVGEGT. DNA of the CDR3: TGTGCCAGCAGTGATAGGACTAGCGGCTCCTACGAGCAGTACTTC. Translation gives CASSDRTSGSYEQYF.

The chain recombines TRBV5-4 with TRBJ2-2; TRBD1 aligns across 8 bases. CDR1 and CDR2 (germline): SGHNT, YYREEE (reference sequence). V was pared by 3 bases and J by 7 bases, with 8 bases of the junction left unmatched. The CDR3 extends over 15 amino acids. In DNA form, the CDR3 reads TGTGCCAGCAGCTCCCGGACAGGGTTGGTCGGGGAGCTGTTTTTT. It specifies CASSSRTGLVGELFF.

The CDR3 DNA reads as TGTGCCAGCAGTTTACCACAGGTGCCGGCTTTCTTT. Amino acids: CASSLPQVPAFF. This chain uses TRBV28 with TRBJ1-1; D perhaps matches TRBD1 (5 bases). Germline V lookup: CDR1 MDHEN, CDR2 SYDVKM. This CDR3 is 12 amino acids long. The V end was cut by 2 bases, the J end by 11 bases, with 12 bases between.

About this clone: The junction and the germline gene differ at one end; a read error may be behind it. The genes are TRBV6-5 and TRBJ2-7, with 9 bases aligning to TRBD2. Germline assignment: CDR1 MNHEY and CDR2 SVGAGI. The CDR3 contains 15 residues. The CDR3 protein is CASRYWAGGPKEQYF. The CDR3, as DNA: TGTGCCAGCAGGTACTGGGCGGGGGGGCCCAAAGAGCAGTACTTC.

This sequence joins TRBV5-1 and TRBJ2-5; TRBD1 matches 11 bases. J gave up 4 bases and V 4 bases, and 3 bases lay outside the gene matches. This CDR3 has 14 residues. Germline CDR1 reads SGHRS; CDR2 reads YFSETQ. The CDR3 region is CASSEGQGGETQYF. CDR3 in DNA: TGCGCCAGCAGCGAGGGACAGGGGGGAGAGACCCAGTACTTC.

As DNA, the CDR3 is TGCGCCAGCAGCAATACCGTTTGGGCTGCCGAGCAGTACTTC. It translates to CASSNTVWAAEQYF. V usage is TRBV4-3 and J usage is TRBJ2-7; D not resolved. V lost 5 bases and J lost 6, with 17 bases in between. Germline assignment: CDR1 LGHNA and CDR2 YSLEER. This CDR3 comprises 14 residues.

This rearrangement joins TRBV18 to TRBJ1-1, with a tentative D call TRBD1 (5 bases). V dropped 2 bases and J dropped 3 bases, with 10 bases sitting between them. The CDR3 is 14 residues long. Germline assignment: CDR1 KGHSH and CDR2 LQKENI. DNA of the CDR3: TGTGCCAGCTCACCAAACCGGGGGGACACTGAAGCTTTCTTT. This sequence encodes CASSPNRGDTEAFF.

The chain has TRBV2 and TRBJ1-6, with 7 bases matching TRBD1. The ends lost 6 bases at V and 7 bases at J; junction bases unmatched: 12. Looked up from germline, CDR1 is SNHLY and CDR2 is FYNNEI. This CDR3 region has 16 residues. The CDR3 coding sequence is TGTGCCAGCAGAGCGATGGGACAGCCGGGGAATTCACCCCTCCACTTT. Translation: CASRAMGQPGNSPLHF.

J is TRBJ1-1 and V is TRBV7-9; D unresolved. Germline CDR1 is SEHNR and CDR2 is FQNEAQ (reference sequence). The CDR3 loop spans 12 amino acids. Trimming stripped 5 bases from V and 7 bases from J, with 11 bases between. The CDR3 sequence is CASSDIDGEAFF. The CDR3, as DNA: TGTGCCAGCAGCGACATTGACGGTGAAGCTTTCTTT.

The CDR3 loop reads CASSSQTGGYGYTF. CDR3 DNA sequence: TGTGCCAGCAGCTCCCAGACAGGGGGCTATGGCTACACCTTC. The chain couples TRBV9 to TRBJ1-2; 9 positions agree with TRBD1. The CDR3 has 14 residues. V gave up 4 bases and J gave up 4 bases; unmatched junction bases: 5. The V gene's germline CDR1 is SGDLS and CDR2 YYNGEE. Supplemented by reference TRBV9 and TRBJ1-2, the full variable domain reads DSGVTQTPKHLITATGQRVTLRCSPRSGDLSVYWYQQSLDQGLQFLIQYYNGEERAKGNILERFSAQQFPDLHSELNLSSLELGDSALYFCASSSQTGGYGYTFGSGTRLTVV.

The chain uses TRBV19 and TRBJ1-4; D is possibly TRBD1 (5 bases). V lost 5 bases and J 0 bases, leaving 13 bases between the germline ends. Germline V CDR1 and CDR2: LNHDA, SQIVND (reference sequence). This CDR3 spans 16 amino acids. The CDR3 loop is CASSPPGLATNEKLFF. The CDR3 coding sequence is TGTGCCAGTAGTCCCCCAGGGCTTGCAACTAATGAAAAACTGTTTTTT.

The genes are TRBV4-1 and TRBJ2-3; D remains unclear. V was clipped by 3 bases and J by 0 bases, with 7 bases between them. The CDR3 extends over 14 amino acids. The germline V gene has CDR1 MGHRA and CDR2 YSYEKL. CDR3 in amino acids: CASSHSLSTDTQYF. CDR3 DNA: TGCGCCAGCAGCCACTCACTTAGCACAGATACGCAGTATTTT.

The V and J genes are TRBV9 and TRBJ2-3, with D uncertain. Germline V gene lookup returns CDR1 SGDLS and CDR2 YYNGEE. Trimming removed 3 bases at V and 8 bases at J, with 13 bases between. This CDR3 has 13 residues. CDR3 amino acids: CASSAQSVGTQYF. The CDR3 DNA reads as TGTGCCAGCAGCGCCCAGAGCGTCGGTACGCAGTATTTT.

This chain uses TRBV18 with TRBJ1-1; D is unresolved. V lost 4 bases and J 13 bases, leaving 19 bases between the germline ends. Germline CDR1 reads KGHSH; CDR2 reads LQKENI. This CDR3 contains 13 residues. This CDR3 reads CASSRAKAPEGFF. The CDR3 DNA reads TGTGCCAGCTCACGGGCGAAGGCACCGGAGGGTTTCTTT.

V usage is TRBV18 and J usage is TRBJ1-3; D might be TRBD1 (5 bases). CDR1 and CDR2 (germline): KGHSH, LQKENI. Trimming took 3 bases from V and 0 from J, leaving 6 bases between them. This CDR3 spans 14 amino acids. The DNA of the CDR3 is TGTGCCAGCTCACCCGACAGCTCTGGAAACACCATATATTTT. Amino acid sequence: CASSPDSSGNTIYF.

This sequence joins TRBV3-1 (or the pseudogene TRBV3-2) and TRBJ1-2; maybe TRBD1 (5 bases). The CDR3 has 14 residues. Trimming removed 1 base at V and 6 bases at J, with 12 bases between. CDR1 is LGHDT, CDR2 YNNKEL, per germline (reference sequence). CDR3 DNA sequence: TGTGCCAGCAGCCAAGTAGAAAGGGGCCATGGCTACACCTTC. This sequence encodes CASSQVERGHGYTF.

The chain uses TRBV5-4 and TRBJ1-1; TRBD1 might be the D (6 bases). Germline-derived CDR1 and CDR2 are SGHNT and YYREEE (reference sequence). The CDR3 has 14 residues. V lost 4 bases, J lost 2 bases, and 12 bases lay in between. The CDR3 protein is CASSSGGDNTEAFF. The CDR3 nucleotides read TGTGCCAGCAGCAGCGGGGGCGATAACACTGAAGCTTTCTTT.

Points on this clone: The same CDR3 is also encoded by other DNA sequences in this sample. This rearrangement joins TRBV6-1 to TRBJ2-7; TRBD1 is a possible D gene (5 bases). Trimming removed 3 bases from V and 0 bases from J, with 12 bases in between. This CDR3 region has 15 residues. Germline CDR1 is MNHNS and CDR2 is SASEGT. In nucleotides, the CDR3 is TGTGCCAGCAGTGATCAGGGCAGGACCTCCTACGAGCAGTACTTC. Protein: CASSDQGRTSYEQYF.